One sample yielded the 31 T cell receptor beta chains listed below, sequenced in a study of cytomegalovirus exposure and HLA in healthy donors. The primer mix had 60 Vbeta and 13 Jbeta primers. Sequenced by immunoSEQ multiplex PCR; TCRdb stores in-frame clones only, minus some. The sample has roughly 200,000 clones, over 65% seen once; the top ten hold roughly 3%. Sequenced input: PBMCs. The receptor set was obtained from a woman in her 30s in good health and CMV-seronegative.

The chain recombines TRBV6-1 with TRBJ2-7; possibly TRBD1 for D (6 bases). The CDR3 is made up of 15 amino acids. Germline V gene lookup returns CDR1 MNHNS and CDR2 SASEGT. With 1 base removed from V and 2 bases from J, the gap between germline ends came to 12 bases. The CDR3 region has the DNA TGTGCCAGCAGTGAAGACGCAGGGGCAACCTACGAGCAGTACTTC. Translated, it gives CASSEDAGATYEQYF.

The chain couples TRBV30 to TRBJ2-5, with D possibly matching TRBD1 (7 bases). The better agreement between TRBJ2-7 and the DNA end casts doubt on the J call. CDR1 GTSNPN and CDR2 SVGIG come from the germline V gene (reference sequence). The length of the CDR3 is 12 residues. CDR3 region: CAGGDSYYEQYF. DNA of the CDR3: TGTGCCGGAGGGGACAGCTACTACGAGCAGTACTTC.

Worth noting for this clone: The junction departs from the called germline gene at one end, perhaps through a read error. The chain couples TRBV7-9 to TRBJ2-1, with TRBD2 matching 14 bases. The CDR3 is made up of 18 amino acids. Germline V gene sequence: CDR1 SEHNR, CDR2 FQNEAQ (reference sequence). CDR3 in DNA: TGTTCCAGCAGCCGACTAGCGGGAGGGCCCAGGGGTGAAAATGAGCAGTTCTTC. Translation: CSSSRLAGGPRGENEQFF.

The chain uses TRBV9 and TRBJ2-7, with TRBD1 matching 9 bases. The CDR3 extends over 16 amino acids. Germline CDR1 and CDR2: SGDLS and YYNGEE. After removal of 4 bases from V and 7 bases from J, the junction contained 15 bases not matched to a gene. The CDR3 DNA follows: TGTGCCAGCAGCCCCGAGGACAGGGGCGAGTTTGGTGAGCAGTACTTC. Translation gives CASSPEDRGEFGEQYF.

On this clone: The sample holds other DNA sequences that translate to the same CDR3. The chain joins TRBV5-1 to TRBJ2-7, with D possibly matching TRBD2 (6 bases). Germline CDR1 is SGHRS and CDR2 is YFSETQ. Deletions cut 4 bases from V and 4 bases from J, with 9 bases between. CDR3 length: 12 residues. The CDR3 DNA follows: TGCGCCAGCAGCAGGGACTCATACGAGCAGTACTTC. Translating gives CASSRDSYEQYF.

This rearrangement joins TRBV5-1 to TRBJ1-4, with D perhaps matching TRBD1 (5 bases). From germline, CDR1 is SGHRS and CDR2 YFSETQ. The CDR3 is 16 amino acids. Deletions cut 4 bases from V and 1 base from J, with 14 bases between. CDR3 region: CASSAGPPKTNEKLFF. For the CDR3, the DNA is TGCGCCAGCAGCGCGGGACCCCCAAAAACTAATGAAAAACTGTTTTTT.

The CDR3 reads CASSWDSEATEAFF. CDR3 nucleotides: TGTGCCAGCAGTTGGGACAGTGAGGCGACTGAAGCTTTCTTT. This chain joins TRBV6-5 and TRBJ1-1; 7 nucleotides line up with TRBD1. Germline V gene sequence: CDR1 MNHEY, CDR2 SVGAGI. The CDR3 loop spans 14 amino acids. The junction had 7 bases not matched to a gene; V was cut back by 4 bases and J by 5 bases.

The chain recombines TRBV7-9 with TRBJ1-2; 11 positions agree with TRBD1. This CDR3 has 15 residues. CDR1 and CDR2 (germline): SEHNR, FQNEAQ (reference sequence). V lost 8 bases to trimming and J lost 8 bases; unmatched junction nucleotides: 13. The CDR3 loop reads CASRRTGQGACGYTF. As DNA, the CDR3 is TGTGCCAGCCGCAGAACCGGACAGGGGGCGTGCGGCTACACCTTC.

Here the CDR3 DNA reads TGTGCCACCCCGTCCGGGGAATTATCCCGTTGTAGCAATCAGCCCCAGCATTTT. It codes for CATPSGELSRCSNQPQHF. The chain is built from TRBV25-1 and TRBJ1-5, with D unclear. V dropped 10 bases and J dropped 0 bases, with 25 bases sitting between them. Per the germline V gene, CDR1 is MGHDK and CDR2 is SYGVNS. There are 18 residues in the CDR3.

J is TRBJ1-5 and V is TRBV30; 9 nucleotides line up with TRBD1. The CDR3 is 15 residues long. J gave up 5 bases and V 1 base, and 6 bases lay outside the gene matches. Germline V gene sequence: CDR1 GTSNPN, CDR2 SVGIG (reference sequence). The CDR3 is CAWSEQGAPDQPQHF. The CDR3, as DNA: TGTGCCTGGAGTGAACAGGGGGCTCCGGATCAGCCCCAGCATTTT.

This sequence joins TRBV29-1 and TRBJ2-5; no reliable D call. The V end was cut by 4 bases, the J end by 4 bases, with 7 bases between. There are 11 residues in the CDR3. Germline lookup yields CDR1 SQVTM and CDR2 ANQGSEA. CDR3 amino acids: CSVGQRETQYF. CDR3 nucleotide sequence: TGCAGCGTTGGCCAGCGAGAGACCCAGTACTTC.

The chain uses TRBV10-3 and TRBJ2-1; 11 nucleotides agree with TRBD1. Per the germline V gene, CDR1 is ENHRY and CDR2 is SYGVKD. This CDR3 contains 14 residues. Unmatched junction bases numbered 5, after V lost 6 bases and J lost 7 bases. Written as DNA, the CDR3 is TGTGCCATCAGGCCCGGGACAGGGGGGAATGAGCAGTTCTTC. It translates to CAIRPGTGGNEQFF.

This clone was picked up one time. The CDR3 spells CASSPPGTVISGNTIYF. DNA of the CDR3: TGTGCCAGCTCACCACCGGGCACGGTGATCTCTGGAAACACCATATATTTT. This rearrangement joins TRBV18 to TRBJ1-3, with unresolved D. Trimming took 0 bases from V and 0 from J, leaving 12 bases between them. The CDR3 length is 17 residues. CDR1 is KGHSH and CDR2 is LQKENI in the germline V gene.

Note on this clone: The same CDR3 also results from other DNA sequences found in this sample. The chain combines TRBV6-5 with TRBJ2-5; D is undetermined. CDR3 length: 12 amino acids. V was shortened by 0 bases and J by 5 bases, with 4 bases between the two germline ends. Germline assignment: CDR1 MNHEY and CDR2 SVGAGI. CDR3 nucleotides: TGTGCCAGCAGTTACTCGAGGGAGACCCAGTACTTC. It codes for CASSYSRETQYF.

The CDR3 loop is CASRSPTSGHRAFF. In nucleotides, the CDR3 is TGTGCCAGCAGGTCCCCGACTAGCGGGCACCGGGCCTTTTTT. This chain uses TRBV6-5 with TRBJ2-2, with 10 positions matching TRBD2. The CDR3 has 14 amino acids. Germline assignment: CDR1 MNHEY and CDR2 SVGAGI. V shed 6 bases and J 17 bases; nucleotides not matched to a gene: 15.

This clone was counted a single time. The chain carries TRBV19 and TRBJ2-3; D gene ambiguous. CDR3 length equals 12 residues. Trimming took 2 bases from V and 5 from J, leaving 5 bases between them. Germline values: CDR1 LNHDA, CDR2 SQIVND (reference sequence). In DNA form, the CDR3 reads TGTGCCAGTAGTATATTTCGAGATACGCAGTATTTT. It yields the protein CASSIFRDTQYF.

The chain links TRBV9 to TRBJ2-1; maybe TRBD2 (7 bases). Trimming removed 0 bases at V and 9 bases at J, with 13 bases between. The CDR3 loop spans 14 amino acids. Germline CDR1 SGDLS, CDR2 YYNGEE. The CDR3 DNA is TGTGCCAGCAGCGTAGGGGGGGGGCCTTCTGAGCAGTTCTTC. This encodes CASSVGGGPSEQFF.

The V and J genes are TRBV29-1 and TRBJ2-3; possibly TRBD1 for D (5 bases). The CDR3 covers 13 residues. The V gene's germline CDR1 is SQVTM and CDR2 ANQGSEA. Trimming removed 7 bases from V and 0 bases from J, with 11 bases in between. CDR3 residues: CSARDTSTDTQYF. Here the CDR3 DNA reads TGCAGCGCCAGGGATACAAGCACAGATACGCAGTATTTT.

The chain recombines TRBV11-2 with TRBJ2-7; D is undetermined. The germline V gene encodes CDR1 SGHAT and CDR2 FQNNGV. With 2 bases removed from V and 3 bases from J, the gap between germline ends came to 2 bases. The CDR3 covers 11 residues. The CDR3 nucleotides are TGTGCCAGCAGCTTACTCTACGAGCAGTACTTC. This gives the protein CASSLLYEQYF.

The J gene is TRBJ2-7, the V gene TRBV28, with TRBD2 as a possible D gene (5 bases). The germline gives CDR1 MDHEN, CDR2 SYDVKM. CDR3 length: 15 amino acids. V was cut by 5 bases and J by 1 base, with 15 bases left in between. The CDR3 DNA reads TGTGCCAGCAGTCCCTGGGCTAGAGGGTCCTACGAGCAGTACTTC. This codes for CASSPWARGSYEQYF.

The J gene is TRBJ2-3, the V gene TRBV6-4; 7 bases fit TRBD2. The CDR3 consists of 15 residues. The V segment lost 4 bases and the J segment 5 bases; nucleotides outside the gene matches: 9. CDR1 MRHNA and CDR2 SNTAGT come from the germline V gene. For the CDR3, the DNA is TGTGCCAGCAGTGTCACGCGGGGGAGTAGAGATACGCAGTATTTT. As protein: CASSVTRGSRDTQYF.

This sequence joins TRBV7-3 and TRBJ2-5, with TRBD1 identical over 9 bases. The ends lost 5 bases at V and 5 bases at J; junction bases unmatched: 6. This CDR3 has 14 amino acids. Germline CDR1 SGHTA, CDR2 FQGTGA. CDR3 sequence (DNA): TGTGCCAGCAGCAACGGGACAGGGAGTGAGACCCAGTACTTC. Translation: CASSNGTGSETQYF.

This clone occurred a few times. V usage is TRBV2 and J usage is TRBJ2-7; the match to TRBD1 covers 10 bases. The CDR3 is 14 residues long. Trimming at V came to 6 bases and at J to 4 bases, leaving 6 bases not matched to a gene. Germline V lookup: CDR1 SNHLY, CDR2 FYNNEI. The CDR3 sequence is CASRTPGQGYEQYF. The CDR3 DNA reads TGTGCCAGCAGAACCCCGGGACAGGGGTACGAGCAGTACTTC.

This chain uses TRBV6-1 with TRBJ1-3; D is unresolved. Germline assignment: CDR1 MNHNS and CDR2 SASEGT. The CDR3 is 14 amino acids. Between the trimmed V and J ends, which lost 5 bases and 0 bases, there was a span of 8 bases. CDR3 sequence (DNA): TGTGCCAGCAGTTGGCCGTTCTCTGGAAACACCATATATTTT. Protein product: CASSWPFSGNTIYF.

The rearrangement joins TRBV28 to TRBJ2-3; 10 bases align to TRBD1. Germline CDR1 MDHEN, CDR2 SYDVKM. The CDR3 spans 14 residues. Trimming cost V 6 bases and J 5 bases; bases outside gene matches: 5. In DNA form, the CDR3 reads TGTGCCAGCAGCTGGACAGGGGGGTTAGATACGCAGTATTTT. This sequence encodes CASSWTGGLDTQYF.

The rearrangement uses TRBV6-6 and TRBJ2-3; 9 positions match TRBD1. The CDR3 spans 15 residues. Trimming cost V 4 bases and J 7 bases; bases outside gene matches: 9. CDR1 is MNHNY, CDR2 SVGAGI, per germline (reference sequence). This CDR3 is CASSSTGTGRYTQYF. The CDR3 nucleotides are TGTGCCAGCAGTTCCACCGGGACAGGGCGTTATACGCAGTATTTT.

This clone was observed once. The rearrangement links TRBV6-5 to TRBJ1-1; tentatively, D is TRBD1 (5 bases). The CDR3 is 13 residues long. The germline V and J ends were trimmed by 4 bases and 5 bases, with 11 bases remaining between them. Germline CDR1 is MNHEY and CDR2 is SVGAGI. The CDR3 sequence is CASSFRGNTEAFF. In nucleotides, the CDR3 is TGTGCCAGCAGTTTTCGGGGGAATACTGAAGCTTTCTTT.

This clone appeared a few times. As DNA, the CDR3 is TGCGCCAGCAGCTTTAACAGGGACTATGGCTACACCTTC. Translated: CASSFNRDYGYTF. This chain uses TRBV5-1 with TRBJ1-2; tentatively, D is TRBD1 (6 bases). Germline V CDR1 and CDR2: SGHRS, YFSETQ. Trimming cost V 2 bases and J 3 bases, with 8 bases left between them. The CDR3 runs 13 residues.

This chain links TRBV5-6 with TRBJ2-1; TRBD2 matches at 9 bases. Trimming cost V 2 bases and J 4 bases; bases outside gene matches: 4. The CDR3 runs to 15 residues. Germline CDR1 SGHDT, CDR2 YYEEEE. The CDR3 loop is CASSFGLAGYNEQFF. The CDR3 bases are TGTGCCAGCAGCTTTGGTCTAGCGGGGTACAATGAGCAGTTCTTC.

J is TRBJ1-3 and V is TRBV5-1; TRBD1 is a possible D gene (5 bases). The CDR3 has 18 residues. Trimming removed 0 bases at V and 2 bases at J, with 18 bases between. CDR1 is SGHRS and CDR2 is YFSETQ in the germline V gene. The DNA of the CDR3 is TGCGCCAGCAGCTTGGTCCCCGGGACTCAACGCACTGGAAACACCATATATTTT. Amino acids: CASSLVPGTQRTGNTIYF.

This clone was observed a handful of times. CDR3 nucleotides: TGTGCCAGCAGCTTAGCCTGGAGCTCCTACGAGCAGTACTTC. Amino acids: CASSLAWSSYEQYF. The rearrangement links TRBV7-2 to TRBJ2-7; no definite D call. The CDR3 spans 14 residues. Germline V lookup: CDR1 SGHTA, CDR2 FQGNSA. Trimming stripped 0 bases from V and 0 bases from J, with 6 bases between.